Following are 32 T cell receptor beta chains from one sample sequenced in a study of early T cells in non-severe SARS-CoV-2 infection. TCRdb independently ran MiXCR on the 5' RACE reads; one entry per CDR3 protein. The sample shows 25,000 to 30,000 distinct CDR3 sequences, approximately 5.4% of them seen only once. The sequenced material came from whole blood. The source of these receptors is an adult who was a healthcare worker with PCR-confirmed SARS-CoV-2 infection or an uninfected control (not recorded which).

V and J are TRBV18 and TRBJ1-3, with D uncertain. Germline CDR1 is KGHSH and CDR2 is LQKENI. V dropped 0 bases and J dropped 0 bases, with 9 bases sitting between them. The CDR3 has 16 residues. This chain's CDR3 is CASSPPAPLSGNTIYF. The CDR3 nucleotides read TGTGCCAGCTCACCACCTGCCCCGCTCTCTGGAAACACCATATATTTT.

This clonotype was counted ten times or more. This chain uses TRBV7-9 with TRBJ1-2; 7 bases map to TRBD1. The CDR3 length is 11 residues. Germline V gene sequence: CDR1 SEHNR, CDR2 FQNEAQ (reference sequence). V trimming: 10 bases; J trimming: 10 bases; junction bases outside the gene matches: 9. The CDR3 sequence is CATRGENVYTF. For the CDR3, the DNA is TGTGCCACCAGGGGGGAAAATGTCTACACCTTC.

This clonotype was seen at least ten times. V and J are TRBV6-2 or TRBV6-3 and TRBJ2-2; 10 bases map to TRBD1. Germline V lookup: CDR1 MNHEY, CDR2 SVGEGT. CDR3 length: 15 residues. With V trimmed by 5 bases and J by 1 base, 1 base remained unmatched. CDR3: CASSGQGENTGELFF. The CDR3 DNA follows: TGTGCCAGCAGTGGACAGGGGGAGAACACCGGGGAGCTGTTTTTT.

This clonotype was seen repeatedly, ten times or more. This chain links TRBV7-2 with TRBJ1-6; TRBD1 might be the D (5 bases). V was clipped by 1 base and J by 0 bases, with 13 bases between them. This CDR3 spans 18 amino acids. Germline V gene lookup returns CDR1 SGHTA and CDR2 FQGNSA. In DNA form, the CDR3 reads TGTGCCAGCAGCTTAGTGGACATAAGGAGCTCCTATAATTCACCCCTCCACTTT. As protein: CASSLVDIRSSYNSPLHF. Full variable domain (outside the CDR3, taken from reference TRBV7-2 and TRBJ1-6): GAGVSQSPSNKVTEKGKDVELRCDPISGHTALYWYRQSLGQGLEFLIYFQGNSAPDKSGLPSDRFSAERTGGSVSTLTIQRTQQEDSAVYLCASSLVDIRSSYNSPLHFGNGTRLTVT.

This rearrangement joins TRBV20-1 to TRBJ1-1, with 7 bases aligning to TRBD1. Trimming cost V 3 bases and J 1 base; bases outside gene matches: 2. CDR1 is DFQATT and CDR2 is SNEGSKA in the germline V gene (reference sequence). The CDR3 is 13 amino acids. The CDR3: CSASRDRNTEAFF. DNA for the CDR3: TGCAGTGCTAGCCGGGACAGGAACACTGAAGCTTTCTTT.

This clonotype was counted between two and nine times. The rearrangement links TRBV5-1 to TRBJ2-7; D gene ambiguous. CDR1 SGHRS and CDR2 YFSETQ come from the germline V gene. This CDR3 has 14 amino acids. Trimming shortened V by 1 base and J by 4 bases, and 12 bases separated the two germline ends. The CDR3 loop reads CASSLNSLPYEQYF. CDR3 DNA: TGCGCCAGCAGCTTGAACAGCCTCCCTTACGAGCAGTACTTC.

V is TRBV24-1 and J is TRBJ2-1, with TRBD2 as a possible D gene (6 bases). The CDR3 spans 11 residues. Trimming took off 6 bases at V and 8 bases at J, with 7 bases between the two ends. Germline V gene lookup returns CDR1 KGHDR and CDR2 SFDVKD. The chain's CDR3 is CATSWRDEQFF. In DNA, the CDR3 is TGTGCCACCAGTTGGAGGGATGAGCAGTTCTTC.

This clonotype was detected only a few times. The chain links TRBV29-1 to TRBJ2-7, with TRBD1 matching over 10 bases. This CDR3 comprises 15 residues. V trimming: 3 bases; J trimming: 6 bases; junction bases outside the gene matches: 11. Germline CDR1 is SQVTM and CDR2 is ANQGSEA. The CDR3 region is CSVERRDRGPLEQYF. The DNA for the CDR3 is TGCAGCGTTGAGAGAAGGGACAGGGGTCCTCTCGAGCAGTACTTC.

This clonotype has a handful of counts. The chain combines TRBV10-1 with TRBJ1-5, with D perhaps matching TRBD1 (5 bases). Trimming removed 3 bases at V and 4 bases at J, with 7 bases between. The CDR3 length is 13 residues. CDR1 and CDR2 (germline): WNHNN, SYGVQD (reference sequence). The CDR3 here is CASSDGGNQPQHF. The CDR3 DNA reads TGCGCCAGCAGTGATGGGGGGAATCAGCCCCAGCATTTT.

This clonotype was detected many times. The genes are TRBV27 and TRBJ2-5; D might be TRBD2 (5 bases). Trimming removed 5 bases at V and 7 bases at J, with 8 bases between. The CDR3 totals 11 residues. The germline gives CDR1 MNHEY, CDR2 SMNVEV (reference sequence). The CDR3 region has the DNA TGTGCCAGCAGTCACGAGGGGACCCAGTACTTC. Its protein is CASSHEGTQYF.

This clonotype has at least ten counts. The chain employs TRBV28 and TRBJ1-5; D gene unclear. Germline assignment: CDR1 MDHEN and CDR2 SYDVKM. V was clipped by 6 bases and J by 2 bases, with 11 bases between them. This CDR3 is 14 amino acids long. CDR3 amino acids: CASSQTAGNQPQHF. As DNA, the CDR3 is TGTGCCAGCAGCCAAACAGCGGGCAATCAGCCCCAGCATTTT.

This clonotype appeared many times. The chain couples TRBV18 to TRBJ2-3; D not resolved. V was trimmed by 3 bases and J by 2 bases, leaving 9 bases between them. The CDR3 is 14 residues long. The germline V gene has CDR1 KGHSH and CDR2 LQKENI. CDR3 amino acids: CASSPLDHTDTQYF. The CDR3 DNA reads TGTGCCAGCTCACCGCTCGACCACACAGATACGCAGTATTTT.

This clonotype was observed a handful of times. The chain recombines TRBV27 with TRBJ2-2; perhaps TRBD1 as D (5 bases). CDR1 is MNHEY, CDR2 SMNVEV, per germline (reference sequence). This CDR3 is built from 18 residues. Trimming removed 5 bases from V and 2 bases from J, with 21 bases in between. The CDR3 bases are TGTGCCAGCAGTCCCTCCCCACTCAGGGTGGGTAACACCGGGGAGCTGTTTTTT. The encoded protein is CASSPSPLRVGNTGELFF.

This clonotype came up many times. V is TRBV9 and J is TRBJ2-3, with D unresolved. CDR1 is SGDLS, CDR2 YYNGEE, per germline. This CDR3 spans 13 amino acids. V was clipped by 4 bases and J by 4 bases, with 10 bases between them. CDR3 sequence: CASSIELADTQYF. The CDR3 bases are TGTGCCAGCAGCATTGAACTGGCAGATACGCAGTATTTT.

This clonotype was seen a handful of times. V usage is TRBV5-1 and J usage is TRBJ2-7, with no clear D. The V end was cut by 0 bases, the J end by 4 bases, with 8 bases between. There are 13 residues in the CDR3. CDR1 SGHRS and CDR2 YFSETQ come from the germline V gene. The CDR3 is CASSLARSYEQYF. The CDR3 DNA follows: TGCGCCAGCAGCTTGGCGCGCAGTTACGAGCAGTACTTC.

This clonotype was counted at least ten times. An end of the junction does not agree with germline; a read error may underlie this. The rearrangement joins TRBV7-7 to TRBJ2-1; maybe TRBD2 (5 bases). The CDR3 length is 16 residues. The germline CDR1 and CDR2 sequences are SSHAT and FNYEAQ (reference sequence). The DNA for the CDR3 is TGTGCTAGCAGCTTAATGGACTCGAGCTCCTACAATGAGCAGTTCTTC. Amino acid sequence: CASSLMDSSSYNEQFF.

In this sample, this clonotype turned up many times. This sequence joins TRBV11-2 and TRBJ2-7; TRBD1 or TRBD2 may be the D gene (5 bases each). The germline gives CDR1 SGHAT, CDR2 FQNNGV. The CDR3 runs 17 residues. The V and J ends lost 1 base and 3 bases respectively, with 19 bases between them. CDR3 in DNA: TGTGCCAGCAGCTTAGTATCCAGGGACCGACCCTTCTACGAGCAGTACTTC. It yields the protein CASSLVSRDRPFYEQYF.

This clonotype was seen repeatedly, ten times or more. The J gene is TRBJ1-4, the V gene TRBV5-1; maybe TRBD1 (6 bases). V lost 1 base, J lost 9 bases, and 16 bases lay in between. CDR1 is SGHRS, CDR2 YFSETQ, per germline. The length of the CDR3 is 15 residues. CDR3 sequence: CASSLFFRGWQKLFF. The CDR3 region has the DNA TGCGCCAGCAGCTTGTTCTTCAGGGGCTGGCAAAAACTGTTTTTT. The complete variable domain, with remaining parts taken from reference TRBV5-1 and TRBJ1-4, reads KAGVTQTPRYLIKTRGQQVTLSCSPISGHRSVSWYQQTPGQGLQFLFEYFSETQRNKGNFPGRFSGRQFSNSRSEMNVSTLELGDSALYLCASSLFFRGWQKLFFGSGTQLSVL.

This clonotype was seen ten or more times. The chain links TRBV7-9 to TRBJ2-7; D ambiguous. Trimming stripped 1 base from V and 6 bases from J, with 22 bases between. This CDR3 region has 17 residues. CDR1 and CDR2 (germline): SEHNR, FQNEAQ (reference sequence). The CDR3 nucleotides are TGTGCCAGCAGCTTAGGTCAGGACCCCCTTGGTTGGACCGAGCAGTACTTC. Translating gives CASSLGQDPLGWTEQYF. The full variable domain, in which reference TRBV7-9 and TRBJ2-7 provide the parts outside the CDR3, is DTGVSQNPRHKITKRGQNVTFRCDPISEHNRLYWYRQTLGQGPEFLTYFQNEAQLEKSRLLSDRFSAERPKGSFSTLEIQRTEQGDSAMYLCASSLGQDPLGWTEQYFGPGTRLTVT.

Only a few counts were recorded for this clonotype. The chain joins TRBV29-1 to TRBJ2-2, with 7 bases matching TRBD2. Germline V gene data show CDR1 as SQVTM and CDR2 as ANQGSEA. The CDR3 runs 15 residues. After removal of 3 bases from V and 5 bases from J, the junction contained 9 bases not matched to a gene. CDR3 coding DNA: TGCAGCGTTGATTTAGGACTAGTCCCAACCGGGGAGCTGTTTTTT. Protein product: CSVDLGLVPTGELFF.

This clonotype was detected only a few times. The chain employs TRBV20-1 and TRBJ2-4; 12 positions match TRBD1. V was pared by 0 bases and J by 1 base, with 10 bases of the junction left unmatched. CDR3 length equals 19 residues. CDR1 and CDR2 from the germline V gene are DFQATT and SNEGSKA (reference sequence). DNA for the CDR3: TGCAGTGCTAGAGATAGCGGGACAGGGGGCATGTTGGCCAAAAACATTCAGTACTTC. Residues: CSARDSGTGGMLAKNIQYF.

This clonotype has a handful of counts. The chain is built from TRBV4-3 and TRBJ2-1; no firm D call. The length of the CDR3 is 15 residues. CDR1 and CDR2 from the germline V gene are LGHNA and YSLEER. Trimming shortened V by 0 bases and J by 1 base, and 7 bases separated the two germline ends. The CDR3 nucleotides read TGCGCCAGCAGCCAAGAAGAGAGATCCTACAATGAGCAGTTCTTC. Protein sequence: CASSQEERSYNEQFF.

This clonotype has only a few counts. This chain joins TRBV20-1 and TRBJ2-1, with TRBD2 identical over 14 bases. This CDR3 contains 14 residues. With 5 bases clipped from V and 8 bases from J, the junction kept 5 bases outside the gene matches. Germline V CDR1 and CDR2: DFQATT, SNEGSKA (reference sequence). DNA of the CDR3: TGCAGTGCTGAGGGACTAGCGGGAGAGTATGAGCAGTTCTTC. Its protein is CSAEGLAGEYEQFF.

This clonotype was observed many times. The V gene is TRBV5-1, the J gene TRBJ2-1; tentative D call: TRBD2 (5 bases). The ends were cut back, 4 bases at V and 7 bases at J, with 15 bases in the middle. Germline assignment: CDR1 SGHRS and CDR2 YFSETQ. The CDR3 spans 14 residues. The CDR3 coding sequence is TGCGCCAGCAGCACCTTCTCTCCGGGGAATGAGCAGTTCTTC. This encodes CASSTFSPGNEQFF. Combining the CDR3 with reference TRBV5-1 and TRBJ2-1 gives the whole variable domain KAGVTQTPRYLIKTRGQQVTLSCSPISGHRSVSWYQQTPGQGLQFLFEYFSETQRNKGNFPGRFSGRQFSNSRSEMNVSTLELGDSALYLCASSTFSPGNEQFFGPGTRLTVL.

This clonotype was seen at least ten times. V gene TRBV2 combines with J gene TRBJ2-1; TRBD2 agrees at 11 bases. The CDR3 has 14 amino acids. Germline V gene data show CDR1 as SNHLY and CDR2 as FYNNEI. The junction had 0 bases not matched to a gene; V was cut back by 3 bases and J by 5 bases. The CDR3 DNA sequence: TGTGCCAGCAGTGAGACTAGCGGGAACAATGAGCAGTTCTTC. Translated: CASSETSGNNEQFF. The full variable domain, with the rest looked up from reference TRBV2 and TRBJ2-1, is EPEVTQTPSHQVTQMGQEVILRCVPISNHLYFYWYRQILGQKVEFLVSFYNNEISEKSEIFDDQFSVERPDGSNFTLKIRSTKLEDSAMYFCASSETSGNNEQFFGPGTRLTVL.

The table lists this clonotype with many counts. The chain recombines TRBV25-1 with TRBJ1-1, with 9 positions matching TRBD1. Per germline, CDR1 MGHDK and CDR2 SYGVNS. The CDR3 has 19 residues. The V and J ends lost 5 bases and 0 bases, in that order; junction bases with no gene match: 16. The CDR3 bases are TGTGCCAGCAGTTCAAAAGTCCCGGGACAGGGAATGGTGAACACTGAAGCTTTCTTT. Protein sequence: CASSSKVPGQGMVNTEAFF.

This clonotype was counted many times. CDR3 in amino acids: CASTPFEGGNIQYF. CDR3 nucleotide sequence: TGTGCCAGCACCCCGTTTGAGGGGGGAAACATTCAGTACTTC. V gene TRBV6-6 combines with J gene TRBJ2-4; the D gene could be TRBD1 or TRBD2 (6 bases each). CDR3 length: 14 amino acids. Trimming took off 7 bases at V and 6 bases at J, with 16 bases between the two ends. Germline V gene lookup returns CDR1 MNHNY and CDR2 SVGAGI (reference sequence).

Regarding this clonotype: In this CDR3 the conserved last residue, phenylalanine or tryptophan, is missing, so a read error is likely. The rearrangement links TRBV29-1 to TRBJ2-7; 7 bases are shared with TRBD2. The CDR3 contains 13 residues. The trim removed 3 bases at V and 3 bases at J, leaving 5 bases unmatched. CDR1 is SQVTM and CDR2 is ANQGSEA in the germline V gene. CDR3 loop: CSVDSGTGYEQYL. CDR3 in DNA: TGCAGCGTTGACAGCGGGACCGGCTACGAGCAGTACCTC.

There are a few counts of this clonotype. The rearrangement links TRBV7-9 to TRBJ2-3, with D possibly TRBD2 on 6 matching bases. This CDR3 is built from 13 residues. With 6 bases removed from V and 0 bases from J, the gap between germline ends came to 7 bases. CDR1 SEHNR and CDR2 FQNEAQ come from the germline V gene (reference sequence). In nucleotides, the CDR3 is TGTGCCAGCAGTAGCGGAAGCACAGATACGCAGTATTTT. Residues: CASSSGSTDTQYF.

The chain recombines TRBV5-6 with TRBJ2-2; 8 bases are a match to TRBD1. Germline V gives CDR1 SGHDT, CDR2 YYEEEE. CDR3 length: 16 residues. V dropped 3 bases and J dropped 6; count of bases not matched to a gene: 10. The CDR3 here is CASSSPGTGYSGELFF. In DNA form, the CDR3 reads TGTGCCAGCAGCTCCCCCGGGACAGGATATTCCGGGGAGCTGTTTTTT. The variable domain in full, completed from reference TRBV5-6 and TRBJ2-2, reads DAGVTQSPTHLIKTRGQQVTLRCSPKSGHDTVSWYQQALGQGPQFIFQYYEEEERQRGNFPDRFSGHQFPNYSSELNVNALLLGDSALYLCASSSPGTGYSGELFFGEGSRLTVL.

This clonotype was picked up many times. The V call is TRBV4-3, the J call TRBJ2-1; D is uncertain. CDR3 length equals 14 residues. With 4 bases removed from V and 2 bases from J, the gap between germline ends came to 9 bases. CDR1 and CDR2 (germline): LGHNA, YSLEER. The CDR3 here is CASSRKLTYNEQFF. DNA of the CDR3: TGCGCCAGCAGCCGGAAACTAACCTACAATGAGCAGTTCTTC.

This clonotype was counted ten times or more. The chain is built from TRBV7-9 and TRBJ2-1, with 16 bases that match TRBD2. The germline gives CDR1 SEHNR, CDR2 FQNEAQ (reference sequence). J lost 7 bases, V lost 4 bases, and 10 bases had no gene match. The CDR3 covers 18 residues. The chain's CDR3 is CASSSPGTSGRALNEQFF. CDR3 in DNA: TGTGCCAGCAGCTCGCCCGGGACTAGCGGGAGGGCATTGAATGAGCAGTTCTTC. Full variable domain (missing parts from reference TRBV7-9 and TRBJ2-1): DTGVSQNPRHKITKRGQNVTFRCDPISEHNRLYWYRQTLGQGPEFLTYFQNEAQLEKSRLLSDRFSAERPKGSFSTLEIQRTEQGDSAMYLCASSSPGTSGRALNEQFFGPGTRLTVL.